The 16 T cell receptor beta chains below were found in one sample sequenced in a study of cytomegalovirus exposure and HLA in healthy donors. This PCR relied on a set of 60 Vbeta primers and 13 Jbeta primers. Libraries were prepared by immunoSEQ multiplex PCR; TCRdb keeps only in-frame clonotypes and omits some of them. The sample has 110,000 or so clones, under 90% seen once. The source material was PBMCs. The receptor set was obtained from a woman between 35 and 50 years old in good health and CMV-seronegative.

In this sample, this clone turned up a few times. The J gene is TRBJ1-1, the V gene TRBV27; 8 bases fit TRBD1. This CDR3 spans 18 amino acids. Per germline, CDR1 MNHEY and CDR2 SMNVEV (reference sequence). CDR3 residues: CAPRSPGVRGPPDTEAFF. CDR3 DNA sequence: TGTGCTCCTCGATCTCCCGGGGTCAGGGGGCCCCCTGACACTGAAGCTTTCTTT.

The CDR3 DNA is TGTGCCAGCAGCTCCCCTAGCGCCTACGAGCAGTACTTC. Its protein is CASSSPSAYEQYF. This chain connects TRBV7-2 to TRBJ2-7, with a possible D match to TRBD2 (6 bases). The CDR3 length is 13 residues. The V and J ends lost 4 bases and 2 bases respectively, with 9 bases between them. Germline loops: CDR1 SGHTA, CDR2 FQGNSA.

The rearrangement uses TRBV14 and TRBJ1-2; D remains unclear. This CDR3 is 13 amino acids long. The germline V gene encodes CDR1 SGHDN and CDR2 FVKESK. V lost 1 base to trimming and J lost 5 bases, with 8 bases between them. CDR3 in amino acids: CASSQVLSYGYTF. The CDR3 region has the DNA TGTGCCAGCAGCCAAGTCCTTAGTTATGGCTACACCTTC.

V is TRBV18 and J is TRBJ1-2; D gene uncertain. Germline V lookup: CDR1 KGHSH, CDR2 LQKENI. V lost 5 bases and J 5 bases, leaving 12 bases between the germline ends. The CDR3 extends over 13 amino acids. The CDR3 here is CASSEQPLYGYTF. CDR3 bases: TGTGCCAGCTCAGAACAGCCGCTATATGGCTACACCTTC.

This clone was observed once. This chain joins TRBV19 and TRBJ2-1; maybe TRBD2 (5 bases). CDR1 and CDR2 (germline): LNHDA, SQIVND (reference sequence). The CDR3 loop spans 16 amino acids. V was shortened by 3 bases and J by 4 bases, with 16 bases between the two germline ends. The CDR3 loop is CASSMNGERQYNEQFF. The CDR3 nucleotides read TGTGCCAGTAGTATGAATGGGGAGAGGCAGTACAATGAGCAGTTCTTC.

The V gene is TRBV5-6, the J gene TRBJ1-1; TRBD1 matches at 9 bases. Germline V gene data show CDR1 as SGHDT and CDR2 as YYEEEE. The CDR3 has 16 amino acids. J gave up 0 bases and V 0 bases, and 3 bases lay outside the gene matches. The CDR3 here is CASSLGTGAMNTEAFF. As DNA, the CDR3 is TGTGCCAGCAGCTTGGGGACAGGGGCGATGAACACTGAAGCTTTCTTT.

The rearrangement links TRBV5-4 to TRBJ2-5; TRBD1 matches at 8 bases. This CDR3 spans 13 amino acids. Germline CDR1 is SGHNT and CDR2 is YYREEE (reference sequence). After removal of 2 bases from V and 8 bases from J, the junction contained 5 bases not matched to a gene. The CDR3 nucleotides are TGTGCCAGCAGCTTCCGGGACAGGAGCACCCAGTACTTC. Its protein product is CASSFRDRSTQYF.

The chain recombines TRBV7-6 with TRBJ2-5, with D unresolved. The germline CDR1 and CDR2 sequences are SGHVS and FNYEAQ. This CDR3 region has 15 residues. V was cut by 1 base and J by 2 bases, with 11 bases left in between. CDR3 region: CASSLVRSKQETQYF. For the CDR3, the DNA is TGTGCCAGCAGCTTAGTCAGATCGAAGCAAGAGACCCAGTACTTC.

This clone has a single count. V gene TRBV6-1 combines with J gene TRBJ2-6; D unresolved. CDR1 is MNHNS and CDR2 is SASEGT in the germline V gene. V lost 6 bases, J lost 1 base, and 7 bases lay in between. The CDR3 covers 14 residues. The CDR3 DNA reads TGTGCCAGCAGCACTCTTTCTGGGGCCAACGTCCTGACTTTC. Translation: CASSTLSGANVLTF.

The chain recombines TRBV6-5 with TRBJ2-7; D is unclear. The V and J ends lost 2 bases and 1 base respectively, with 9 bases between them. Germline V CDR1 and CDR2: MNHEY, SVGAGI. This CDR3 is built from 14 residues. CDR3 amino acids: CASSYDEVSYEQYF. The CDR3 DNA follows: TGTGCCAGCAGTTACGACGAGGTTTCCTACGAGCAGTACTTC.

V usage is TRBV14 and J usage is TRBJ2-1, with TRBD1 matching over 8 bases. Germline-derived CDR1 and CDR2 are SGHDN and FVKESK. The ends lost 5 bases at V and 7 bases at J; junction bases unmatched: 7. The CDR3 covers 14 residues. As DNA, the CDR3 is TGTGCCAGCAGCGACCGACGACAGGGGAATGAGCAGTTCTTC. As protein: CASSDRRQGNEQFF.

This chain uses TRBV7-3 with TRBJ2-1, with TRBD2 identical over 12 bases. This CDR3 contains 15 residues. With V trimmed by 2 bases and J by 5 bases, 1 base remained unmatched. Per germline, CDR1 SGHTA and CDR2 FQGTGA. CDR3 nucleotide sequence: TGTGCCAGCAGCTTACTAGCGGGGGGGAACAATGAGCAGTTCTTC. Protein sequence: CASSLLAGGNNEQFF.

The V gene is TRBV6-4, the J gene TRBJ1-5, with D hard to call. With 8 bases removed from V and 10 bases from J, the gap between germline ends came to 15 bases. Looked up from germline, CDR1 is MRHNA and CDR2 is SNTAGT. The CDR3 sequence is 12 residues long. The CDR3 loop reads CASLRDQKPQHF. The CDR3 DNA follows: TGTGCCAGCCTGAGGGATCAAAAACCCCAGCATTTT.

This chain connects TRBV6-1 to TRBJ1-1, with TRBD1 as a possible D gene (6 bases). CDR1 is MNHNS, CDR2 SASEGT, per germline. This CDR3 contains 16 residues. Trimming cost V 2 bases and J 2 bases, with 15 bases left between them. This CDR3 reads CASSESFQGFNTEAFF. DNA of the CDR3: TGTGCCAGCAGTGAAAGCTTCCAGGGGTTTAACACTGAAGCTTTCTTT.

This clone turned up a few times. This chain links TRBV30 with TRBJ2-1; TRBD2 matches at 8 bases. The junction had 10 bases not matched to a gene; V was cut back by 6 bases and J by 0 bases. Germline assignment: CDR1 GTSNPN and CDR2 SVGIG (reference sequence). The length of the CDR3 is 16 residues. CDR3 protein: CACTTPGGGSYNEQFF. The CDR3, as DNA: TGTGCCTGTACCACCCCGGGGGGGGGCTCCTACAATGAGCAGTTCTTC. Filled out from reference TRBV30 and TRBJ2-1, the complete variable domain reads SQTIHQWPATLVQPVGSPLSLECTVEGTSNPNLYWYRQAAGRGLQLLFYSVGIGQISSEVPQNLSASRPQDRQFILSSKKLLLSDSGFYLCACTTPGGGSYNEQFFGPGTRLTVL.

This clone turned up a few times. This rearrangement joins TRBV6-6 to TRBJ1-1; 9 bases map to TRBD1. The CDR3 totals 14 residues. CDR1 and CDR2 from the germline V gene are MNHNY and SVGAGI (reference sequence). After removal of 6 bases from V and 1 base from J, the junction contained 3 bases not matched to a gene. CDR3: CASRQQGANTEAFF. The CDR3 nucleotides read TGTGCCAGCAGGCAACAGGGGGCGAACACTGAAGCTTTCTTT.